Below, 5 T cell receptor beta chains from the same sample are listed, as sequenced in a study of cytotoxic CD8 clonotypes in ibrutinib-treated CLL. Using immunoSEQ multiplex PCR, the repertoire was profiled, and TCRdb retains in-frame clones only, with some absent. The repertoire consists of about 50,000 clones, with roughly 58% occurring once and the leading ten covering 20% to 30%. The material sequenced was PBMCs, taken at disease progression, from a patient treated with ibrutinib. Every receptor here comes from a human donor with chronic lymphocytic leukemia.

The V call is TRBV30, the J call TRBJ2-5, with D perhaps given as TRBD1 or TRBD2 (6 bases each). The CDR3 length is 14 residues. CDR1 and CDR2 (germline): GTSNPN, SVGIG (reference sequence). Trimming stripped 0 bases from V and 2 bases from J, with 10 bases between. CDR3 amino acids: CAWSVGGTQETQYF. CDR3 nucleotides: TGTGCCTGGAGTGTCGGAGGGACACAAGAGACCCAGTACTTC.

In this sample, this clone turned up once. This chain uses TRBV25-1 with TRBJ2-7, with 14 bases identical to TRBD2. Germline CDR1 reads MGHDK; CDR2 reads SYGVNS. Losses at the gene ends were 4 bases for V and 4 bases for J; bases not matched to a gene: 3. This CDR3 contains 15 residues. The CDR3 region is CASSGRTSGRYEQYF. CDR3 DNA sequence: TGTGCCAGCAGTGGAAGGACTAGCGGGAGGTACGAGCAGTACTTC.

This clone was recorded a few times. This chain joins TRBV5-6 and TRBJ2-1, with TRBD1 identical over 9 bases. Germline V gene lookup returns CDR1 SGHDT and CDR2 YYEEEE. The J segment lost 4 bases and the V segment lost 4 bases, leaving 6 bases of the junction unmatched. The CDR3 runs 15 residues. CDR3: CASSPGTGKYNEQFF. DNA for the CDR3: TGTGCCAGCAGCCCCGGGACAGGGAAATACAATGAGCAGTTCTTC.

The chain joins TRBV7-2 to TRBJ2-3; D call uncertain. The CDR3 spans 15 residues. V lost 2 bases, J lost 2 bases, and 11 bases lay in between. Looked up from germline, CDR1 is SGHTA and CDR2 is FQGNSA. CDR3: CASSLKGRFTDTQYF. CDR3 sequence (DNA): TGTGCCAGCAGCTTAAAAGGGCGATTCACAGATACGCAGTATTTT. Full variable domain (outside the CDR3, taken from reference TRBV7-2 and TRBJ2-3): GAGVSQSPSNKVTEKGKDVELRCDPISGHTALYWYRQSLGQGLEFLIYFQGNSAPDKSGLPSDRFSAERTGGSVSTLTIQRTQQEDSAVYLCASSLKGRFTDTQYFGPGTRLTVL.

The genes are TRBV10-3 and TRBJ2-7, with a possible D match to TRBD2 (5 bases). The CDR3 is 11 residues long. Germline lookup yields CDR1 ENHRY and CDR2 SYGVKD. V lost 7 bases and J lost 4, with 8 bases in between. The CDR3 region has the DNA TGTGCCATCATGAGCGGTTACGAGCAGTACTTC. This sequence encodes CAIMSGYEQYF.